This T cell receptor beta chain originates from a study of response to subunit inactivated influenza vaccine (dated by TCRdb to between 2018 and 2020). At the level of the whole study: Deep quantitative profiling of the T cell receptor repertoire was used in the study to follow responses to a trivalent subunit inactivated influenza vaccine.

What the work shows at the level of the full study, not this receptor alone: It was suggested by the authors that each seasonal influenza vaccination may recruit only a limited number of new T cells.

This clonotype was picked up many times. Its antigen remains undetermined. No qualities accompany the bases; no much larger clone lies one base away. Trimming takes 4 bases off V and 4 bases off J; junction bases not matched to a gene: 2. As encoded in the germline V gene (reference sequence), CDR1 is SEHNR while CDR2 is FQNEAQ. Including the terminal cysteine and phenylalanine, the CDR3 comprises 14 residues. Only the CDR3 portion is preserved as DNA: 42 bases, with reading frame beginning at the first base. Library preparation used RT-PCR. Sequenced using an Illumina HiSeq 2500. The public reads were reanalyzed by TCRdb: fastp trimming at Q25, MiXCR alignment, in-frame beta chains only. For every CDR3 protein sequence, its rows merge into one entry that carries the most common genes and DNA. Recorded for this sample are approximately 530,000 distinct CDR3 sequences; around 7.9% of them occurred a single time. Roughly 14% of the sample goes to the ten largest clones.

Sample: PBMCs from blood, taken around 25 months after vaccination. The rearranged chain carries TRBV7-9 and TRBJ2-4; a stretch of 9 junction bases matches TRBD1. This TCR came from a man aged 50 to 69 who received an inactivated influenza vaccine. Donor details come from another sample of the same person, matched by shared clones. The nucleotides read TGTGCCAGCAGCTCAGGACAGGGGAAAAACATTCAGTACTTC. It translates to CASSSGQGKNIQYF.